This T cell receptor (beta chain) comes out of a study of shared clonotypes between healthy human individuals. Study-level results: Clonotypes that were shared across four donors made up around 4.6% of naive CD4 clonotypes.

In its sample, this clone was seen a few times. No antigen is known for it. The DNA input per sorted-subset replicate PCR was 200 ng, corresponding to some 33,000 T cell genomes. The method was immunoSEQ multiplex PCR; TCRdb's version includes in-frame clones alone and lacks a portion of them. The table lists 850,000 to 1,200,000 clones, around 76% of them singletons. The CDR3 runs 12 residues. V lost 0 bases and J lost 15, with 15 bases in between. Germline CDR1 and CDR2: GTSNPN and SVGIG (reference sequence). This clonotype originated in a young man in good health. The sample comprised memory CD4+ T cells sorted from blood. Regarding subset: CD45RA-negative fraction. The V and J genes are TRBV30 and TRBJ2-4; D possibly corresponds to TRBD2 (6 bases). The chain's CDR3 is CAWSVGRGMRYF. DNA of the CDR3: TGTGCCTGGAGTGTGGGCCGGGGGATGAGGTACTTC.